This T cell receptor beta chain appears in the sequencing data of a study of beta chain features in type 1 diabetes. Study outcomes and limitations: Among patients, naive, central memory and Treg TCRB repertoires appeared more similar than among healthy donors. VDJ junctions in type 1 diabetes patients carried more deletions and fewer insertions. A moderate, significant TCRB CDR3 shortening appeared in type 1 diabetes across four CD4+ subsets.

Unmatched junction bases numbered 7, after V lost 3 bases and J lost 3 bases. CDR3 size: 16 residues. The germline V gene encodes CDR1 MGHRA and CDR2 YSYEKL. Expressed TCRB transcripts got sequenced, as all isolated RNA was reverse transcribed. This table comes from immunoSEQ multiplex PCR, and its TCRdb copy is limited to in-frame clones, with some not included. The data show tens of thousands of clones, approximately 44% seen once. For this clone: Its antigen is still unknown.

The material sequenced was stem cell memory CD4+ T cells from blood. The TCR comes from a man between 25 and 39 years old with type 1 diabetes. This sequence joins TRBV4-1 and TRBJ1-5; 8 nucleotides match TRBD1. The CDR3 is CASSQTGTGHNQPQHF. The CDR3 bases are TGCGCCAGCAGCCAGACCGGGACAGGACACAATCAGCCCCAGCATTTT.